The next 22 T cell receptor beta chains were all read from a single sample in a study of blood T cell repertoires in COVID-19. Clones were sequenced by immunoSEQ multiplex PCR, and TCRdb holds only the in-frame ones, with some missing. The sample carries about 220,000 clones, around 89% recorded once. Sequenced: PBMCs or T cells enriched from blood (not recorded which). The receptors originated from a woman under 40 who had recovered from COVID-19.

The gene calls are TRBV7-9 and TRBJ1-5, with TRBD1 matching 10 bases. J was trimmed by 0 bases and V by 5 bases; bases with no gene match: 7. The CDR3 has 17 amino acids. Germline-derived CDR1 and CDR2 are SEHNR and FQNEAQ (reference sequence). CDR3 bases: TGTGCCAGCAGCCCCGACAGGGGGCGAGATAGCAATCAGCCCCAGCATTTT. Translated, it gives CASSPDRGRDSNQPQHF.

The rearrangement uses TRBV2 and TRBJ2-2; 12 bases match TRBD2. V was clipped by 9 bases and J by 1 base; unmatched bases: 3. Germline CDR1 SNHLY, CDR2 FYNNEI. CDR3 length equals 15 residues. For the CDR3, the DNA is TGTGCCAGAACTAGCGGGGGGAGGAACACCGGGGAGCTGTTTTTT. Translation gives CARTSGGRNTGELFF.

The chain links TRBV19 to TRBJ2-7, with TRBD2 as a possible D gene (5 bases). The germline gives CDR1 LNHDA, CDR2 SQIVND (reference sequence). Deletions cut 1 base from V and 0 bases from J, with 10 bases between. The CDR3 runs to 15 residues. Here the CDR3 DNA reads TGTGCCAGTAGTATAGGCAGGAGGAACTCCTACGAGCAGTACTTC. This gives the protein CASSIGRRNSYEQYF.

This clone was counted a single time. This chain uses TRBV24-1 with TRBJ2-1, with 10 nucleotides matching TRBD2. CDR1 KGHDR and CDR2 SFDVKD come from the germline V gene. The length of the CDR3 is 16 residues. Trimming took 2 bases from V and 8 from J; bases not matched to a gene: 8. The CDR3 region is CATSDSQRGGRYEQFF. DNA for the CDR3: TGTGCCACCAGTGATTCCCAGCGGGGGGGCCGATATGAGCAGTTCTTC.

This clone was found a few times. The rearrangement uses TRBV18 and TRBJ1-3; no firm D call. V lost 2 bases and J 1 base, leaving 12 bases between the germline ends. CDR1 is KGHSH, CDR2 LQKENI, per germline. The CDR3 covers 16 residues. This CDR3 reads CASSPSAAVSGNTIYF. CDR3 bases: TGTGCCAGCTCACCATCGGCGGCAGTTTCTGGAAACACCATATATTTT.

V usage is TRBV7-2 and J usage is TRBJ1-1, with D possibly matching TRBD1 (5 bases). The CDR3 runs to 14 residues. Trimming took 2 bases from V and 5 from J, leaving 12 bases between them. CDR1 is SGHTA, CDR2 FQGNSA, per germline. CDR3 protein: CASSLYGGETEAFF. In DNA form, the CDR3 reads TGTGCCAGCAGCTTATACGGGGGAGAGACTGAAGCTTTCTTT. The full variable domain, completed using reference TRBV7-2 and TRBJ1-1, is GAGVSQSPSNKVTEKGKDVELRCDPISGHTALYWYRQSLGQGLEFLIYFQGNSAPDKSGLPSDRFSAERTGGSVSTLTIQRTQQEDSAVYLCASSLYGGETEAFFGQGTRLTVV.

This chain connects TRBV4-1 to TRBJ2-2; 8 positions match TRBD1. The CDR3 runs 16 residues. V lost 2 bases to trimming and J lost 1 base; unmatched junction nucleotides: 3. Germline CDR1 is MGHRA and CDR2 is YSYEKL. CDR3: CASSQLGTGNTGELFF. CDR3 nucleotides: TGCGCCAGCAGCCAACTGGGGACAGGGAACACCGGGGAGCTGTTTTTT.

In this sample, this clone turned up once. This rearrangement joins TRBV19 to TRBJ2-7, with 8 bases matching TRBD1. With 0 bases clipped from V and 2 bases from J, the junction kept 3 bases outside the gene matches. The CDR3 loop spans 15 amino acids. Germline V gene lookup returns CDR1 LNHDA and CDR2 SQIVND (reference sequence). This CDR3 reads CASSIENRGTYEQYF. CDR3 DNA sequence: TGTGCCAGTAGTATAGAGAACAGGGGGACCTACGAGCAGTACTTC.

Turning to this clone: This sample also contains other DNA sequences that code for the same CDR3. The chain employs TRBV3-1 (or the pseudogene TRBV3-2) and TRBJ1-5; D is ambiguous. Germline CDR1 and CDR2: LGHDT and YNNKEL (reference sequence). V was trimmed by 0 bases and J by 2 bases, leaving 5 bases between them. The CDR3 extends over 14 amino acids. The CDR3 protein is CASSQDSGNQPQHF. CDR3 DNA sequence: TGTGCCAGCAGCCAAGATTCGGGCAATCAGCCCCAGCATTTT.

The chain uses TRBV2 and TRBJ1-1; 8 nucleotides match TRBD1. Germline lookup yields CDR1 SNHLY and CDR2 FYNNEI. The CDR3 length is 16 residues. V lost 6 bases to trimming and J lost 0 bases; unmatched junction nucleotides: 9. The CDR3 protein is CASRPTGTGMNTEAFF. CDR3 nucleotide sequence: TGTGCCAGCAGACCAACCGGGACAGGCATGAACACTGAAGCTTTCTTT.

In its sample, this clone was seen once. V usage is TRBV6-5 and J usage is TRBJ2-7; 11 bases are a match to TRBD2. CDR3 length equals 15 residues. After removal of 4 bases from V and 1 base from J, the junction contained 3 bases not matched to a gene. Germline V gene sequence: CDR1 MNHEY, CDR2 SVGAGI. Here the CDR3 DNA reads TGTGCCAGCAGTTCCGCTAGCGGGGGGTCCTACGAGCAGTACTTC. Translated: CASSSASGGSYEQYF.

This chain links TRBV18 with TRBJ2-7; 11 bases are a match to TRBD1. The CDR3 has 15 residues. After removal of 6 bases from V and 1 base from J, the junction contained 5 bases not matched to a gene. Germline CDR1 is KGHSH and CDR2 is LQKENI. CDR3 DNA sequence: TGTGCCAGCTCTCCGGGACAGGGGGTTTCCTACGAGCAGTACTTC. This translates into CASSPGQGVSYEQYF. Full variable domain (remainder filled in from reference TRBV18 and TRBJ2-7): NAGVMQNPRHLVRRRGQEARLRCSPMKGHSHVYWYRQLPEEGLKFMVYLQKENIIDESGMPKERFSAEFPKEGPSILRIQQVVRGDSAAYFCASSPGQGVSYEQYFGPGTRLTVT.

The chain couples TRBV11-3 to TRBJ1-1; D gene uncertain. CDR1 is SGHNT and CDR2 is YENEEA in the germline V gene. The CDR3 length is 13 residues. Trimming removed 1 base at V and 0 bases at J, with 3 bases between. The CDR3 loop is CASSLGVNTEAFF. Here the CDR3 DNA reads TGTGCCAGCAGCTTAGGAGTGAACACTGAAGCTTTCTTT.

The rearrangement joins TRBV6-4 to TRBJ2-3; 9 bases are shared with TRBD2. Losses at the gene ends were 2 bases for V and 1 base for J; bases not matched to a gene: 4. The CDR3 consists of 16 residues. Looked up from germline, CDR1 is MRHNA and CDR2 is SNTAGT. The CDR3 region is CASSDEASGGTDTQYF. DNA for the CDR3: TGTGCCAGCAGTGACGAGGCTAGCGGGGGCACAGATACGCAGTATTTT.

The rearrangement joins TRBV9 to TRBJ2-3; D is perhaps TRBD2 (7 bases). Germline V gene data show CDR1 as SGDLS and CDR2 as YYNGEE. The CDR3 length is 16 residues. V lost 2 bases, J lost 2 bases, and 15 bases lay in between. CDR3 bases: TGTGCCAGCAGCGTGGGCAACGGGGGGCTCACAGATACGCAGTATTTT. Its translation: CASSVGNGGLTDTQYF.

This rearrangement joins TRBV5-4 to TRBJ2-1; D unclear. Trimming left V 4 bases short and J 1 base short, with 9 bases between. The CDR3 totals 14 residues. Per the germline V gene, CDR1 is SGHNT and CDR2 is YYREEE (reference sequence). The CDR3 coding sequence is TGTGCCAGCAGCCCCGCGACATCCTACAATGAGCAGTTCTTC. This gives the protein CASSPATSYNEQFF.

V gene TRBV6-6 combines with J gene TRBJ1-3, with 9 bases fitting TRBD1. Unmatched junction bases numbered 9, after V lost 5 bases and J lost 4 bases. The CDR3 extends over 16 amino acids. Germline lookup yields CDR1 MNHNY and CDR2 SVGAGI (reference sequence). CDR3 in amino acids: CASSPVQTGGGNTIYF. In DNA, the CDR3 is TGTGCCAGCAGTCCTGTCCAAACAGGGGGCGGAAACACCATATATTTT.

The rearrangement links TRBV7-2 to TRBJ1-2; 12 bases are a match to TRBD1. The CDR3 sequence is 16 residues long. Trimming cost V 4 bases and J 7 bases; bases outside gene matches: 10. CDR1 is SGHTA, CDR2 FQGNSA, per germline. The CDR3 loop is CASSYIPGTGGGGYTF. The CDR3 coding sequence is TGTGCCAGCAGCTATATCCCAGGGACAGGGGGCGGTGGCTACACCTTC.

This clone was detected only once. The V and J genes are TRBV10-3 and TRBJ1-2; D possibly corresponds to TRBD1 (5 bases). The CDR3 covers 12 residues. The germline gives CDR1 ENHRY, CDR2 SYGVKD. Trimming pared 7 bases from V and 7 bases from J, leaving 13 bases between. The CDR3 spells CAITAGGSGYTF. The CDR3 DNA is TGTGCCATCACGGCCGGGGGAAGTGGCTACACCTTC.

This chain links TRBV20-1 with TRBJ1-1; D perhaps matches TRBD1 (5 bases). The germline V and J ends were trimmed by 3 bases and 5 bases, with 13 bases remaining between them. This CDR3 contains 13 residues. CDR1 is DFQATT, CDR2 SNEGSKA, per germline (reference sequence). The CDR3 region has the DNA TGCAGTGCTAGTCTAGGGGCTCTGACTGAAGCTTTCTTT. Encoded protein: CSASLGALTEAFF.

The V call is TRBV7-9, the J call TRBJ2-5; 8 bases match TRBD2. Germline values: CDR1 SEHNR, CDR2 FQNEAQ (reference sequence). The CDR3 contains 15 residues. Unmatched junction bases numbered 6, after V lost 1 base and J lost 5 bases. This CDR3 reads CASSLELAGGETQYF. The CDR3 nucleotides are TGTGCCAGCAGCTTAGAGCTAGCGGGCGGGGAGACCCAGTACTTC.

V usage is TRBV4-1 and J usage is TRBJ1-1; TRBD1 is a possible D gene (5 bases). The CDR3 runs to 15 residues. Looked up from germline, CDR1 is MGHRA and CDR2 is YSYEKL. The ends were cut back, 0 bases at V and 5 bases at J, with 13 bases in the middle. This CDR3 is CASSQDQGGRTEAFF. The CDR3, as DNA: TGCGCCAGCAGCCAAGATCAGGGAGGGCGGACTGAAGCTTTCTTT.